The 2 T cell receptor beta chains reported below all come from one sample, sequenced in a study of identical twins. MiXCR was run by TCRdb on the 5' RACE reads, yielding one entry per CDR3 protein. The sample yields more than 350,000 distinct CDR3 sequences, roughly 9% seen once. Sequencing used naive T cells sorted from blood. All receptors come from a woman in her fifties or sixties in good health.

The J gene is TRBJ1-3, the V gene TRBV13, with 7 bases aligning to TRBD1. Germline V CDR1 and CDR2: PRHDT, FYEKMQ (reference sequence). J gave up 5 bases and V 11 bases, and 9 bases lay outside the gene matches. This CDR3 spans 13 amino acids. CDR3 residues: CAVPRDSRNTIYF. DNA of the CDR3: TGTGCCGTCCCTCGGGACAGCCGAAACACCATATATTTT. Full variable domain (outside the CDR3, taken from reference TRBV13 and TRBJ1-3): AAGVIQSPRHLIKEKRETATLKCYPIPRHDTVYWYQQGPGQDPQFLISFYEKMQSDKGSIPDRFSAQQFSDYHSELNMSSLELGDSALYFCAVPRDSRNTIYFGEGSWLTVV.

This sequence joins TRBV19 and TRBJ1-1; possible D gene TRBD1, 5 bases. The germline CDR1 and CDR2 sequences are LNHDA and SQIVND (reference sequence). V shed 6 bases and J shed 7 bases, with 9 bases lying between them. This CDR3 has 11 amino acids. The CDR3 sequence is CASRLQDEAFF. Here the CDR3 DNA reads TGTGCCAGTAGGTTACAGGATGAAGCTTTCTTT.